This is a list of T cell receptor beta chains from one sample in a study of T-cell reconstitution after alpha-beta-depleted transplantation in children. In TCRdb, the PCR reads were re-called with MiXCR into one record per CDR3 protein. Among about 300,000 distinct CDR3 sequences listed, about 9.5% were seen once. Material: PBMCs, obtained before TCRalphabeta/CD19-depleted stem cell transplant. The receptors come from a boy under two years old with acute myeloid leukemia, due to receive a stem cell transplant. Both conserved end residues are part of each CDR3. The order of the fields is V gene, D gene, clone size, J gene, CDR3 DNA, CDR3 protein. A D gene is named only where the DNA matches it firmly. The size of a clone is reported for some rows only, either as once, few or many, or as a class for expanded clones.

TRBV20-1	TRBD2	many	TRBJ2-1	TGCAGTGCTAGAGGGTTGAGCGGGGGGGCCAATGAGCAGTTCTTC	CSARGLSGGANEQFF
TRBV29-1	-	many	TRBJ2-7	TGCAGCGCCTCCGGGACCGGAGAGTACGAGCAGTACTTC	CSASGTGEYEQYF
TRBV7-2	TRBD2	many	TRBJ2-7	TGTGCCAGCAGCTTAGGACTAGCGGTGTACGAGCAGTACTTC	CASSLGLAVYEQYF
TRBV9	-	many	TRBJ1-1	TGTGCCAGCAGCGTAGCGGTTGTGAACACTGAAGCTTTCTTT	CASSVAVVNTEAFF
TRBV7-3	-	many	TRBJ1-6	TGTGCCAGCAGCTTAACCGGGAGCTCCTATAATTCACCCCTCCACTTT	CASSLTGSSYNSPLHF
TRBV15	-	few	TRBJ1-1	TGTGCCACCAGCCTCGGACACACGAACACTGAAGCTTTCTTT	CATSLGHTNTEAFF
TRBV7-9	-	-	TRBJ2-5	TGTGCCAGCAGCGCCCCGCGGGGCTCGGAGACCCAGTACTTC	CASSAPRGSETQYF
TRBV5-1	-	many	TRBJ1-1	TGCGCCAGCAGCTTGGAAATGGGGCACACTGAAGCTTTCTTT	CASSLEMGHTEAFF
TRBV28	-	few	TRBJ1-1	TGTGCCAGCAGCCAGCGGAACGGGCCCATGAACACTGAAGCTTTCTTT	CASSQRNGPMNTEAFF
TRBV20-1	TRBD1	many	TRBJ2-2	TGCAGTGCTACCGGGACAGCAAACACCGGGGAGCTGTTTTTT	CSATGTANTGELFF
TRBV27	-	many	TRBJ2-3	TGTGCCAGCAGTATAGGGGGTAGCACAGATACGCAGTATTTT	CASSIGGSTDTQYF
TRBV7-2	-	-	TRBJ1-3	TGTGCCAGCAGCCGACTGTTGAGCTCTGGAAACACCATATATTTT	CASSRLLSSGNTIYF
TRBV7-2	-	many	TRBJ1-2	TGTGCCAGCAACTCGGTCCCCGGGGGTTTTGGCTATGGCTACACCTTC	CASNSVPGGFGYGYTF
TRBV18	-	many	TRBJ2-5	TGTGCCAGCTCACCGCAGGCCGGAGGGGAGACCCAGTACTTC	CASSPQAGGETQYF
TRBV28	-	few	TRBJ2-1	TGTGCCATCACGGCAGGGTCTGTAAGCTCCTACAATGAGCAGTTCTTC	CAITAGSVSSYNEQFF
TRBV2	-	many	TRBJ1-1	TGTGCCAGCAGTGAACACAGTTTGAACACTGAAGCTTTCTTT	CASSEHSLNTEAFF
TRBV28	-	few	TRBJ2-3	TGTGCCAGCAGTCCCCAGGACACCCTCATCTGGACAGATACGCAGTATTTT	CASSPQDTLIWTDTQYF
TRBV7-2	-	few	TRBJ2-7	TGTGCCAGCAGCTTAGCCTCGGCGGCCTGCCTGGAGCAGTACTTC	CASSLASAACLEQYF
TRBV9	-	many	TRBJ2-3	TGTGCCAGCAGCACGAGTACGGGGGGCTCCAAATCTACGCAGTATTTT	CASSTSTGGSKSTQYF
TRBV6-1	-	many	TRBJ1-4	TGTGCCAGCAGCATCGATCCAACTAATGAAAAACTGTTTTTT	CASSIDPTNEKLFF
TRBV4-2	-	many	TRBJ1-1	TGTGCCAGCAGCCAAGAGACGGGTGAAGCTTTCTTT	CASSQETGEAFF
TRBV29-1	-	many	TRBJ2-7	TGCAGCGTTGGAAAGCCCTACGAGCAGTACTTC	CSVGKPYEQYF
TRBV27	TRBD2	many	TRBJ2-7	TGTGCCAGCAGTTTATCGTCCGGGGGGGCTTACGAGCAGTACTTC	CASSLSSGGAYEQYF
TRBV28	TRBD1	many	TRBJ2-3	TGTGCCAGCAGCCCGACAGGGATGGCAGATACGCAGTATTTT	CASSPTGMADTQYF
TRBV11-2	TRBD2	-	TRBJ2-1	TGTGCCAGCAGCTTCCTTAGCGGGGGGATACCCTCCTACAATGAGCAGTTCTTC	CASSFLSGGIPSYNEQFF
TRBV12-3/TRBV12-4	TRBD1	many	TRBJ2-3	TGTGCCAGCAGTCCAGCAATACAGGGGGCGCGAGATACGCAGTATTTT	CASSPAIQGARDTQYF
TRBV10-3	-	many	TRBJ2-3	TGTGCCATCAGTGAGCGGCCGGGCACAGATACGCAGTATTTT	CAISERPGTDTQYF
TRBV27	TRBD1	few	TRBJ2-3	TGTGCCAGCAGTTTAACAGGGGGGATTGGAACAGATACGCAGTATTTT	CASSLTGGIGTDTQYF
TRBV4-2	TRBD2	many	TRBJ2-3	TGTGCCAGCAGCCAAGATTCGGTAGCGGGAGGTCTATACGAATTCACAGATACGCTGTATTTT	CASSQDSVAGGLYEFTDTLYF
TRBV6-2/TRBV6-3	-	-	TRBJ1-1	TGTGCCAGCAGTTATCGGATCGACAGGATGAACACTGAAGCTTTCTTT	CASSYRIDRMNTEAFF
TRBV30	TRBD1	-	TRBJ2-1	TGTGCCTGGAGTGTAGGACAGGGTCTATACAATGAGCAGTTCTTC	CAWSVGQGLYNEQFF
TRBV20-1	TRBD2	few	TRBJ2-1	TGCAGTGCTAGAGAGGCGACTAGCGGGAGGGCCCGTGAGCAGTTCTTC	CSAREATSGRAREQFF